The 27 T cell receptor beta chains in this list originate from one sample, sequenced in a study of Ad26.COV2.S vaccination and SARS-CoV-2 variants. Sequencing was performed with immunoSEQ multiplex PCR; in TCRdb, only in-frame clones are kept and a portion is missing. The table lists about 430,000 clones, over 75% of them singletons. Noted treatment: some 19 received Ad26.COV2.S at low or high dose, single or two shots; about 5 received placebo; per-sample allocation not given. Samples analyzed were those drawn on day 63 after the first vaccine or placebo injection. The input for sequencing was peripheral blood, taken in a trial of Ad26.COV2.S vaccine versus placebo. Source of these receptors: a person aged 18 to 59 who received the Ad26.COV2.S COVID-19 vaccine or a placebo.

CDR3 protein: CASSLRDRVSDGGYTF. DNA of the CDR3: TGTGCCAGCAGCTTACGGGACAGGGTCAGCGACGGTGGCTACACCTTC. This chain joins TRBV7-8 and TRBJ1-2; 9 nucleotides agree with TRBD1. The CDR3 runs to 16 residues. V gave up 2 bases and J gave up 7 bases; unmatched junction bases: 11. Germline V gene lookup returns CDR1 SGHVS and CDR2 FQNEAQ.

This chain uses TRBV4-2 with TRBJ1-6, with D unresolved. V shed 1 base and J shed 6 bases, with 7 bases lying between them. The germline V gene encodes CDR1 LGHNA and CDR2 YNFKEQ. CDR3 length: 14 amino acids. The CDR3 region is CASSQVSVNSPLHF. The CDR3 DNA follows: TGTGCCAGCAGCCAAGTGTCAGTTAATTCACCCCTCCACTTT.

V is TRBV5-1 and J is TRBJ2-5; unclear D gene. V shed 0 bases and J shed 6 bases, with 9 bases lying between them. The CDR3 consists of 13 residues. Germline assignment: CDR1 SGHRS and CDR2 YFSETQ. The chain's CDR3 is CASSLGGLQTQYF. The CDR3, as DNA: TGCGCCAGCAGCTTGGGTGGGTTACAGACCCAGTACTTC.

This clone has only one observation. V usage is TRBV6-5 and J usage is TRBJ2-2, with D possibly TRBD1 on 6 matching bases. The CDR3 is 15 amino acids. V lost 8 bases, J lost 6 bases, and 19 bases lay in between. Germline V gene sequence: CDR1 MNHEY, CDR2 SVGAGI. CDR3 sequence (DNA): TGTGCCAGCGCTAGACAGGTTCTTATACCCGGGGAGCTGTTTTTT. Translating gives CASARQVLIPGELFF.

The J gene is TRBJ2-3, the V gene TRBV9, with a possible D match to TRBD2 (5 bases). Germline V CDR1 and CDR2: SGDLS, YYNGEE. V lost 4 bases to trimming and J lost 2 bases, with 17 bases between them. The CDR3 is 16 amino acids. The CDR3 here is CASSPHSSGSTDTQYF. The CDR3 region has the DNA TGTGCCAGCAGCCCCCACAGCAGCGGCTCCACAGATACGCAGTATTTT.

The CDR3 spells CATKKGRQPQHF. In DNA form, the CDR3 reads TGTGCCACCAAAAAGGGAAGGCAGCCCCAGCATTTT. This chain uses TRBV11-3 with TRBJ1-5; D gene unclear. The germline V gene has CDR1 SGHNT and CDR2 YENEEA. V gave up 10 bases and J gave up 7 bases, with 14 bases separating them. The CDR3 totals 12 residues.

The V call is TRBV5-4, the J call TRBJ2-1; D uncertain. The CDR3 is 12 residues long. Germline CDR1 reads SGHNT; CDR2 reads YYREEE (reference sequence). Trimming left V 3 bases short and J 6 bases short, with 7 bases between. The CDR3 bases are TGTGCCAGCAGCTCGTTTTTCAATGAGCAGTTCTTC. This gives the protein CASSSFFNEQFF.

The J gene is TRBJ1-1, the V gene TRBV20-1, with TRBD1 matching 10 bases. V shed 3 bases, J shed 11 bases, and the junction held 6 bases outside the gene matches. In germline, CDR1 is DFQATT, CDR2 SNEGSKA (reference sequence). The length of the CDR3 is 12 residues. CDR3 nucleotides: TGCAGTGCTAGTCTGGTGGGACAGGGGGCTTTCTTT. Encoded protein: CSASLVGQGAFF.

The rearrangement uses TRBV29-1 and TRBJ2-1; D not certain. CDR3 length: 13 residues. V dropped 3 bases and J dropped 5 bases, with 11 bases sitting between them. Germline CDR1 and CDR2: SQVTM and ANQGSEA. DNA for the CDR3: TGCAGCGTTGAGATCCAGTGGAACAATGAGCAGTTCTTC. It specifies CSVEIQWNNEQFF.

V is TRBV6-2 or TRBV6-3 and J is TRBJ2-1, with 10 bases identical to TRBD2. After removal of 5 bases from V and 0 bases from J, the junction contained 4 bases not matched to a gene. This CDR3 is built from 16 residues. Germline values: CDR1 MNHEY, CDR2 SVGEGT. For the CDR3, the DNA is TGTGCCAGCAGTGGGACTAGCGCGCTCTCCTACAATGAGCAGTTCTTC. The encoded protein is CASSGTSALSYNEQFF.

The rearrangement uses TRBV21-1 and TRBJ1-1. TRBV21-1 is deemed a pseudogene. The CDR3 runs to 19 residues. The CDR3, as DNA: TGTGCCAGCAGCTTCCATCGATGGGAGGAAAATTGCATGAACACTGAAGCTTTCTTT. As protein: CASSFHRWEENCMNTEAFF.

The chain's CDR3 is CASSGTGGQETQYF. CDR3 sequence (DNA): TGTGCCAGTAGTGGGACCGGGGGTCAGGAGACCCAGTACTTC. This rearrangement joins TRBV19 to TRBJ2-5; D perhaps matches TRBD2 (6 bases). V was cut by 5 bases and J by 5 bases, with 15 bases left in between. Germline CDR1 and CDR2: LNHDA and SQIVND (reference sequence). The CDR3 is 14 amino acids.

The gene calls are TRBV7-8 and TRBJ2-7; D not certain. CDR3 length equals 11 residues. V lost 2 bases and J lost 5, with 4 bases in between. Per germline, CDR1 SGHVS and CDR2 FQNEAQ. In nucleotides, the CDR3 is TGTGCCAGCAGCTTAAAGCACGAGCAGTACTTC. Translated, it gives CASSLKHEQYF.

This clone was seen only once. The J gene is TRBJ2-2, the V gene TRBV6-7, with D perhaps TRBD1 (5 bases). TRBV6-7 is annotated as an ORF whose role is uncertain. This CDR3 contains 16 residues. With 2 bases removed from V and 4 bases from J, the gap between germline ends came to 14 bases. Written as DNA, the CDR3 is TGTGCCAGCAGTTACGTGTCAGGGATTTGCACCGGGGAGCTGTTTTTT. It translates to CASSYVSGICTGELFF.

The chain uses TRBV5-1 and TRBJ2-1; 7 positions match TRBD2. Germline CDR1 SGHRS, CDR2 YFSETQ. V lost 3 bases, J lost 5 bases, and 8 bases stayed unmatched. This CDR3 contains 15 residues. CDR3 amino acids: CASSWGSGVNNEQFF. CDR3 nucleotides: TGCGCCAGCAGCTGGGGGAGCGGGGTCAACAATGAGCAGTTCTTC.

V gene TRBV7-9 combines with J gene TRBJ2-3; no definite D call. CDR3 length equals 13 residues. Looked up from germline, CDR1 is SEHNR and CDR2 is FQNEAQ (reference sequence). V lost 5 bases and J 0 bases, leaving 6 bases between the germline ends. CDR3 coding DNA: TGTGCCAGCAGCAGCACTAGCACAGATACGCAGTATTTT. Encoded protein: CASSSTSTDTQYF.

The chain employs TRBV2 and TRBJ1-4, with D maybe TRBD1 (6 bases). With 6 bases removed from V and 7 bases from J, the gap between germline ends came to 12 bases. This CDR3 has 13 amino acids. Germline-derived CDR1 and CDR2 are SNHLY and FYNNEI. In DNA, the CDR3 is TGTGCCAGCAGCAGGGGCCGTGGTGAAAAACTGTTTTTT. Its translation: CASSRGRGEKLFF.

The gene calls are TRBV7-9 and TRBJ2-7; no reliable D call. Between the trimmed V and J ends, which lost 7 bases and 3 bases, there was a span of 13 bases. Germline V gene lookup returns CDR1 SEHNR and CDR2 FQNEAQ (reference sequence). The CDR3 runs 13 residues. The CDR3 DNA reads TGTGCCAGCACTTCCCCTCCTTTCTACGAGCAGTACTTC. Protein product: CASTSPPFYEQYF.

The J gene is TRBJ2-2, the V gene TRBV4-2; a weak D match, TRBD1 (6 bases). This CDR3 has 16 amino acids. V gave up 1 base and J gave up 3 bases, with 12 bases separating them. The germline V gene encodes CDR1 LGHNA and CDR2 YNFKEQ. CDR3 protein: CASSQGDMADTGELFF. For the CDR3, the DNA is TGTGCCAGCAGCCAAGGGGACATGGCGGACACCGGGGAGCTGTTTTTT.

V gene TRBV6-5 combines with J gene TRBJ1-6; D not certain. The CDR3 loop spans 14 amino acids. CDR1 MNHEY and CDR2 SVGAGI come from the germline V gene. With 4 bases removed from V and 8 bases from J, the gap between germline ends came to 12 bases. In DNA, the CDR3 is TGTGCCAGCAGTTTCGACACCGCGGATTCACCCCTCCACTTT. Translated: CASSFDTADSPLHF.

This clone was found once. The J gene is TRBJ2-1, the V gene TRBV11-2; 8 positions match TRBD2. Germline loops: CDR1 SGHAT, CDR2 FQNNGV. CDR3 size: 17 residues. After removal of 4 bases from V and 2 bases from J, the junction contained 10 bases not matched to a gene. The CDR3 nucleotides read TGTGCCAGCAGCTCTATATCAGCGGGAGTGACCTACAATGAGCAGTTCTTC. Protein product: CASSSISAGVTYNEQFF.

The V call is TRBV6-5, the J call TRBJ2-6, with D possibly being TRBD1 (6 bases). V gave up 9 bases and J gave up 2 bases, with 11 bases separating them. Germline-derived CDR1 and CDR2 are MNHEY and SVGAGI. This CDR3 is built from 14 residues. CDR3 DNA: TGTGCCAGTAGAGGGGGTGCTGGGGCCAACGTCCTGACTTTC. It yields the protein CASRGGAGANVLTF.

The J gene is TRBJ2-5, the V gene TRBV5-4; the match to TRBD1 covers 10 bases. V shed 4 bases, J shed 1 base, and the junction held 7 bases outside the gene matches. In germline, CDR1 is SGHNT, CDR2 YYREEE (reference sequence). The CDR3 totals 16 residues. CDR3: CASSRGRDRGQETQYF. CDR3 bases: TGTGCCAGCAGCCGTGGCCGGGACAGGGGCCAAGAGACCCAGTACTTC.

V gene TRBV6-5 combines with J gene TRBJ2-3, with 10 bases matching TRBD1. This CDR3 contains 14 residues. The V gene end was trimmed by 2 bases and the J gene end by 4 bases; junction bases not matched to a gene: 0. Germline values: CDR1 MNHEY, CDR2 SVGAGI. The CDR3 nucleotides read TGTGCCAGCAGTTACGGGACAGGGGCAGATACGCAGTATTTT. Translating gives CASSYGTGADTQYF.

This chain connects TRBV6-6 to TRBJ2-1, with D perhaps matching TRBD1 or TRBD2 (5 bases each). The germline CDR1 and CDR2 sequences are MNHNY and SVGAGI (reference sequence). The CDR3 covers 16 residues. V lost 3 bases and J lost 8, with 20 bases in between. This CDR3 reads CASSYGGNPRGDEQFF. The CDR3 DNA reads TGTGCCAGCAGTTATGGTGGGAACCCGAGGGGCGATGAGCAGTTCTTC.

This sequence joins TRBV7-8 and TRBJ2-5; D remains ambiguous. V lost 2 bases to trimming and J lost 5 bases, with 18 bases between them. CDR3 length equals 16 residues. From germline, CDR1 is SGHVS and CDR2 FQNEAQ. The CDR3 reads CASSLSSGTGAETQYF. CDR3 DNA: TGTGCCAGCAGCTTATCGTCCGGCACCGGTGCGGAGACCCAGTACTTC.

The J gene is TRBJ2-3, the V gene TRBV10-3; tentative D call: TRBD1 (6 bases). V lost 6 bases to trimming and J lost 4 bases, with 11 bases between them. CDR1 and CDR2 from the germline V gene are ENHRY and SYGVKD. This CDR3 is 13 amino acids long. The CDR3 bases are TGTGCCATCAGGCACAGGGACCCAGATACGCAGTATTTT. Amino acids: CAIRHRDPDTQYF.